Shown below are 2 T cell receptor beta chains from a single sample sequenced in a study of spatial heterogeneity in lung cancer. Time point of the sample: blood at routine non-recurrence follow-up after resection. TCRdb called the 5' RACE reads again in MiXCR, with one record for every CDR3 protein. The sample yields about 3,200 distinct CDR3 sequences, over 50% seen once. The source material was PBMCs, sampled at follow-up. The origin of the receptors is a male donor with early-stage non-small cell lung cancer.

Concerning this clonotype: This beta chain turned up in a library designed for alpha chains; as an off-target read, its abundance says little. The chain couples TRBV18 to TRBJ1-5, with D possibly being TRBD1 (5 bases). The V gene's germline CDR1 is KGHSH and CDR2 LQKENI. CDR3 length: 13 amino acids. V was cut by 6 bases and J by 4 bases, with 10 bases left in between. CDR3 amino acids: CASSRGGNQPQHF. The CDR3 coding sequence is TGTGCCAGCTCCCGGGGGGGTAATCAGCCCCAGCATTTT.

As for this clonotype: This beta chain represents an off-target read in a library built for alpha chains; its size is of limited meaning. The chain uses TRBV28 and TRBJ1-5; no definite D call. CDR3 length: 18 residues. The V end lost 5 bases, the J end lost 8 bases, and 28 bases lay between the germline ends. The germline gives CDR1 MDHEN, CDR2 SYDVKM. The chain's CDR3 is CASSLSMGLGSISEPQHF. DNA for the CDR3: TGTGCCAGCAGTCTCTCCATGGGGTTAGGGTCTATCTCGGAGCCCCAGCATTTT.